The 20 T cell receptor beta chains given below trace back to one sample, sequenced in a study of beta chain features in type 1 diabetes. All of the isolated RNA was reverse transcribed, so expressed TCRB transcripts were sequenced. Assay used: immunoSEQ multiplex PCR; TCRdb lists only in-frame clones, some missing. The sample holds roughly 350,000 clones; 11% are singletons and the top ten take roughly 0.014%. Sequencing was carried out using naive CD4+ T cells from blood. The receptors derive from a woman in her thirties in good health.

This sequence joins TRBV6-5 and TRBJ2-3, with D uncertain. This CDR3 has 15 amino acids. Germline V gene sequence: CDR1 MNHEY, CDR2 SVGAGI. V lost 7 bases and J lost 0, with 14 bases in between. CDR3 residues: CASTRRSVSTDTQYF. Here the CDR3 DNA reads TGTGCCAGCACCCGCCGGTCTGTGAGCACAGATACGCAGTATTTT.

V and J are TRBV25-1 and TRBJ2-3; 7 bases line up with TRBD2. Germline assignment: CDR1 MGHDK and CDR2 SYGVNS. This CDR3 has 14 residues. After removal of 7 bases from V and 2 bases from J, the junction contained 6 bases not matched to a gene. The CDR3 sequence: CASTPGTNTDTQYF. DNA for the CDR3: TGTGCCAGCACACCCGGGACTAACACAGATACGCAGTATTTT.

There are a few counts of this clone. Other DNA sequences in this specimen translate into the identical CDR3. V gene TRBV5-1 combines with J gene TRBJ2-3, with D possibly TRBD2 on 5 matching bases. Trimming cost V 0 bases and J 0 bases, with 8 bases left between them. This CDR3 has 15 residues. Germline values: CDR1 SGHRS, CDR2 YFSETQ. CDR3 sequence (DNA): TGCGCCAGCAGCTTGGAGGGAGCTAGCACAGATACGCAGTATTTT. It yields the protein CASSLEGASTDTQYF.

J is TRBJ1-4 and V is TRBV2; a weak D match, TRBD1 (5 bases). Trimming cost V 7 bases and J 0 bases, with 15 bases left between them. The CDR3 totals 16 residues. Per germline, CDR1 SNHLY and CDR2 FYNNEI. The CDR3 reads CASNFQGPATNEKLFF. The CDR3 DNA is TGTGCCAGCAATTTCCAGGGTCCTGCAACTAATGAAAAACTGTTTTTT.

V gene TRBV4-1 combines with J gene TRBJ2-6; TRBD2 matches at 7 bases. The CDR3 has 18 residues. The V segment lost 2 bases and the J segment 4 bases; nucleotides outside the gene matches: 11. Germline assignment: CDR1 MGHRA and CDR2 YSYEKL. CDR3 loop: CASSQPGGRLPGANVLTF. In DNA, the CDR3 is TGCGCCAGCAGCCAACCTGGCGGGAGACTCCCCGGGGCCAACGTCCTGACTTTC.

The chain joins TRBV4-2 to TRBJ2-7; the match to TRBD2 covers 9 bases. This CDR3 is 17 amino acids long. Losses at the gene ends were 0 bases for V and 4 bases for J; bases not matched to a gene: 10. Germline CDR1 is LGHNA and CDR2 is YNFKEQ. The CDR3 sequence is CASSQEGGSGSLYEQYF. In nucleotides, the CDR3 is TGTGCCAGCAGCCAAGAAGGAGGTAGCGGGAGTCTGTACGAGCAGTACTTC.

The gene calls are TRBV7-3 and TRBJ2-1; 11 nucleotides line up with TRBD2. Germline CDR1 and CDR2: SGHTA and FQGTGA. Trimming at V came to 2 bases and at J to 9 bases, leaving 18 bases not matched to a gene. The CDR3 is 19 residues long. The CDR3 DNA is TGTGCCAGCAGCTTATCCCCCCAACTAGCGGGAGTACCCCACACTGAGCAGTTCTTC. Protein product: CASSLSPQLAGVPHTEQFF.

The J gene is TRBJ2-1, the V gene TRBV7-9, with 7 bases matching TRBD1. From germline, CDR1 is SEHNR and CDR2 FQNEAQ (reference sequence). V gave up 4 bases and J gave up 4 bases; unmatched junction bases: 7. The CDR3 spans 15 residues. This chain's CDR3 is CASSSTGTVYNEQFF. Here the CDR3 DNA reads TGTGCCAGCAGCTCAACCGGGACAGTTTACAATGAGCAGTTCTTC. The entire variable domain, with the rest obtained from reference TRBV7-9 and TRBJ2-1, is as follows: DTGVSQNPRHKITKRGQNVTFRCDPISEHNRLYWYRQTLGQGPEFLTYFQNEAQLEKSRLLSDRFSAERPKGSFSTLEIQRTEQGDSAMYLCASSSTGTVYNEQFFGPGTRLTVL.

This clone occurred a few times. The genes are TRBV20-1 and TRBJ1-2; perhaps TRBD1 as D (6 bases). This CDR3 region has 11 residues. The germline V gene encodes CDR1 DFQATT and CDR2 SNEGSKA (reference sequence). Trimming took 3 bases from V and 9 from J, leaving 11 bases between them. The CDR3 DNA sequence: TGCAGTGCTAGTGGGCAGGGGAGCTACACCTTC. Its protein product is CSASGQGSYTF.

This clone has more than one count but fewer than ten. V gene TRBV5-8 combines with J gene TRBJ1-5; no firm D call. Trimming stripped 0 bases from V and 10 bases from J, with 8 bases between. Per germline, CDR1 SGHTS and CDR2 YDEGEE. The CDR3 extends over 12 amino acids. The CDR3 sequence is CASSLVTGPQHF. As DNA, the CDR3 is TGTGCCAGCAGCTTGGTCACGGGACCCCAGCATTTT.

This clone came up a few times. The chain combines TRBV27 with TRBJ2-3; 7 nucleotides align to TRBD2. V shed 4 bases and J 0 bases; nucleotides not matched to a gene: 10. Germline values: CDR1 MNHEY, CDR2 SMNVEV (reference sequence). This CDR3 has 17 amino acids. The CDR3 region has the DNA TGTGCCAGCAGTTCGGGGTCTAGCGGAGCTAGCACAGATACGCAGTATTTT. It encodes CASSSGSSGASTDTQYF.

The V and J genes are TRBV5-1 and TRBJ2-7, with 9 bases aligning to TRBD2. Germline loops: CDR1 SGHRS, CDR2 YFSETQ. The CDR3 has 16 residues. V lost 0 bases and J lost 1; bases outside the gene matches: 5. The CDR3 protein is CASSLVGGRESYEQYF. The CDR3 DNA sequence: TGCGCCAGCAGCTTGGTGGGCGGGAGGGAATCCTACGAGCAGTACTTC.

In its sample, this clone was seen a few times. This chain connects TRBV5-1 to TRBJ2-2; 7 nucleotides align to TRBD1. CDR3 length: 16 residues. The V segment lost 4 bases and the J segment 4 bases; nucleotides outside the gene matches: 10. Germline lookup yields CDR1 SGHRS and CDR2 YFSETQ. The CDR3 protein is CASSPTTGYGTGELFF. The DNA for the CDR3 is TGCGCCAGCAGCCCCACGACAGGGTACGGCACCGGGGAGCTGTTTTTT.

This rearrangement joins TRBV6-6 to TRBJ2-7, with D maybe TRBD1 (7 bases). The CDR3 runs 13 residues. Germline CDR1 MNHNY, CDR2 SVGAGI (reference sequence). Trimming removed 3 bases at V and 5 bases at J, with 11 bases between. The CDR3 reads CASSYQGGNEQYF. The CDR3, as DNA: TGTGCCAGCAGTTATCAGGGGGGCAACGAGCAGTACTTC.

This clone has a handful of counts. For the CDR3, the DNA is TGTGCCAGCAGTGATGCCCCCGGGACAGGGAATACGGCTTTCTTT. This sequence encodes CASSDAPGTGNTAFF. The V call is TRBV25-1, the J call TRBJ1-1, with 9 nucleotides matching TRBD1. The V gene's germline CDR1 is MGHDK and CDR2 SYGVNS. The CDR3 loop spans 15 amino acids. V lost 3 bases, J lost 11 bases, and 13 bases stayed unmatched.

The chain links TRBV30 to TRBJ1-3, with D perhaps matching TRBD1 (5 bases). This CDR3 region has 14 residues. V was cut by 1 base and J by 0 bases, with 7 bases left in between. Per the germline V gene, CDR1 is GTSNPN and CDR2 is SVGIG (reference sequence). The CDR3 reads CAWSATASGNTIYF. The CDR3, as DNA: TGTGCCTGGAGTGCGACAGCCTCTGGAAACACCATATATTTT.

This clone turned up a few times. The chain joins TRBV23-1 to TRBJ1-5; D might be TRBD1 (5 bases). TRBV23-1 falls under the ORF class, with uncertain function. Deletions cut 0 bases from V and 0 bases from J, with 18 bases between. This CDR3 spans 19 amino acids. The CDR3 DNA reads TGCGCCAGCAGTCAATCGCCAGGGCCAAAGAATTATAGCAATCAGCCCCAGCATTTT. Its translation: CASSQSPGPKNYSNQPQHF.

CDR3 DNA: TGTGCCAACCAGACAGGGCACACTGAAGCTTTCTTT. It encodes CANQTGHTEAFF. The V and J genes are TRBV7-9 and TRBJ1-1; 7 bases map to TRBD1. Germline V gene lookup returns CDR1 SEHNR and CDR2 FQNEAQ (reference sequence). The V segment lost 10 bases and the J segment 3 bases; nucleotides outside the gene matches: 5. The CDR3 is 12 amino acids.

This clone was counted only a few times. V is TRBV19 and J is TRBJ2-7; tentative D call: TRBD2 (6 bases). Germline lookup yields CDR1 LNHDA and CDR2 SQIVND (reference sequence). The CDR3 is 13 residues long. V lost 3 bases and J lost 0, with 6 bases in between. The CDR3 loop is CASSIGSSYEQYF. The CDR3 DNA sequence: TGTGCCAGTAGTATCGGGAGCTCCTACGAGCAGTACTTC.

The V and J genes are TRBV12-5 and TRBJ2-3, with D possibly being TRBD2 (5 bases). This CDR3 spans 14 amino acids. Germline V gene lookup returns CDR1 LGHNT and CDR2 FRNRAP. The ends were cut back, 1 base at V and 0 bases at J, with 5 bases in the middle. CDR3: CASGLGTSTDTQYF. The CDR3, as DNA: TGTGCTAGTGGTTTGGGGACTAGCACAGATACGCAGTATTTT. Based on the CDR3 plus reference TRBV12-5 and TRBJ2-3, the full variable domain is DARVTQTPRHKVTEMGQEVTMRCQPILGHNTVFWYRQTMMQGLELLAYFRNRAPLDDSGMPKDRFSAEMPDATLATLKIQPSEPRDSAVYFCASGLGTSTDTQYFGPGTRLTVL.